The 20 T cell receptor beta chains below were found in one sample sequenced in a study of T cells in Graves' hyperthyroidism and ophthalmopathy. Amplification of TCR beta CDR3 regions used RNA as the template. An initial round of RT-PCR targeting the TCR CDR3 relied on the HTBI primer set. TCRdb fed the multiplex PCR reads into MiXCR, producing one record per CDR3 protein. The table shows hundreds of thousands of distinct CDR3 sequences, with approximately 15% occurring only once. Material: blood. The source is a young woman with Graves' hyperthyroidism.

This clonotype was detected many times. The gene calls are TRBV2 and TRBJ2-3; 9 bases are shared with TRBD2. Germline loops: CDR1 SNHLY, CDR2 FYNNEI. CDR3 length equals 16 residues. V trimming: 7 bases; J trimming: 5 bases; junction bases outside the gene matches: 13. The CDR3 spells CASIGGGVESGDTQYF. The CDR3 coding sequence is TGTGCCAGCATTGGCGGGGGGGTCGAGAGCGGAGATACGCAGTATTTT.

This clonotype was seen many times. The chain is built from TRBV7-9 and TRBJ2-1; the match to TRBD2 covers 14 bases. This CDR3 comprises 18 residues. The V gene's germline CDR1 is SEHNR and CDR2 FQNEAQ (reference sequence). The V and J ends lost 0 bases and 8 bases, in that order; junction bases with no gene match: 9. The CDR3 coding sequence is TGTGCCAGCAGCTTAGCCCCGACTAGCGGGGGGGCCGGAGATGAGCAGTTCTTC. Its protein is CASSLAPTSGGAGDEQFF.

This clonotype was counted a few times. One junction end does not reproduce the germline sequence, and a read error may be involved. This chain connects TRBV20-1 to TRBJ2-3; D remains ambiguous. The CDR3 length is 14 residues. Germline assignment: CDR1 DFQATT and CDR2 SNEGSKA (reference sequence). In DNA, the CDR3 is TGCAGTGCTAGAGGACTCCTCAACACAAATACGCAGTATTTT. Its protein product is CSARGLLNTNTQYF.

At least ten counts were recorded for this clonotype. In DNA form, the CDR3 reads TGTGCCAGCAGCCCTATAGGATCGGGGGGGGCAGTGCTTCGGGAGCAGTACTTC. Encoded protein: CASSPIGSGGAVLREQYF. The V and J genes are TRBV7-9 and TRBJ2-7, with TRBD2 matching 8 bases. With V trimmed by 5 bases and J by 7 bases, 22 bases remained unmatched. Germline V gene sequence: CDR1 SEHNR, CDR2 FQNEAQ (reference sequence). The CDR3 has 18 amino acids.

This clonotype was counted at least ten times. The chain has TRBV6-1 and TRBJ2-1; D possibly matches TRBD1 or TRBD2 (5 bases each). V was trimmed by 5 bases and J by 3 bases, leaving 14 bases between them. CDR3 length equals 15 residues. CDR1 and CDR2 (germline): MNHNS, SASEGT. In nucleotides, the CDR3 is TGTGCCAGCAGTTCCGGGACCGCCGGCTACAATGAGCAGTTCTTC. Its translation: CASSSGTAGYNEQFF.

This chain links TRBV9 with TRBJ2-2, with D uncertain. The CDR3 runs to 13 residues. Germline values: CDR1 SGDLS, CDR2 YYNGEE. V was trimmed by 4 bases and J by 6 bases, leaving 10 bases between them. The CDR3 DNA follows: TGTGCCAGCAGCCAACTACCATCCGGGGAGCTGTTTTTT. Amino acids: CASSQLPSGELFF.

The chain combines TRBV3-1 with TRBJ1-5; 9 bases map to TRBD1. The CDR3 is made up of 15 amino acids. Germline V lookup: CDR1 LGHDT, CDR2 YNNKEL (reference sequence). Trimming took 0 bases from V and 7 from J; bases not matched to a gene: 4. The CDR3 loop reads CASSQDGGTGQPQHF. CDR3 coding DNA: TGTGCCAGCAGCCAAGATGGGGGGACAGGGCAGCCCCAGCATTTT. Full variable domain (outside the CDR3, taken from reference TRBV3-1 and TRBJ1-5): DTAVSQTPKYLVTQMGNDKSIKCEQNLGHDTMYWYKQDSKKFLKIMFSYNNKELIINETVPNRFSPKSPDKAHLNLHINSLELGDSAVYFCASSQDGGTGQPQHFGDGTRLSIL.

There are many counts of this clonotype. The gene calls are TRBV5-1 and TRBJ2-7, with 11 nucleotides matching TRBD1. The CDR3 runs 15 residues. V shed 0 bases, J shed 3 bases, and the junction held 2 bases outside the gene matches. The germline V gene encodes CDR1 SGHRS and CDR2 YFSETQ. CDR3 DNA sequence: TGCGCCAGCAGCTTGGCGGGACAGGGGGTCTACGAGCAGTACTTC. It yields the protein CASSLAGQGVYEQYF.

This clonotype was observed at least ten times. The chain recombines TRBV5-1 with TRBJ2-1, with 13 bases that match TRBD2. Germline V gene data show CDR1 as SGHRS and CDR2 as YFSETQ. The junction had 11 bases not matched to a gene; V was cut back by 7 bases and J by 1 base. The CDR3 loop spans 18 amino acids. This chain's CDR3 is CASCGTSGIFRSYNEQFF. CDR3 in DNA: TGCGCCAGCTGTGGGACTAGCGGGATTTTTCGATCCTACAATGAGCAGTTCTTC.

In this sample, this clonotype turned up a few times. The CDR3 spells CSARDGSGNQPQHF. As DNA, the CDR3 is TGCAGTGCTAGAGATGGATCAGGGAATCAGCCCCAGCATTTT. The rearrangement uses TRBV20-1 and TRBJ1-5, with D perhaps matching TRBD1 (5 bases). CDR1 is DFQATT, CDR2 SNEGSKA, per germline (reference sequence). Deletions cut 0 bases from V and 4 bases from J, with 10 bases between. The CDR3 has 14 amino acids.

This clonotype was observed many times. CDR3 DNA: TGCAGTGCGCACCGGGACAGTAATCAGCCCCAGCATTTT. It encodes CSAHRDSNQPQHF. The rearrangement links TRBV20-1 to TRBJ1-5; 7 bases map to TRBD1. The CDR3 consists of 13 residues. V shed 6 bases and J 4 bases; nucleotides not matched to a gene: 6. Germline CDR1 is DFQATT and CDR2 is SNEGSKA (reference sequence).

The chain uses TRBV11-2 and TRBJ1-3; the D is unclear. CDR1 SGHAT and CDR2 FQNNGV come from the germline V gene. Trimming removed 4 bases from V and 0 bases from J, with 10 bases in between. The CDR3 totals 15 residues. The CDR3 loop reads CASSYTVSSGNTIYF. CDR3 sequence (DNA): TGTGCCAGCAGCTACACGGTGAGCTCTGGAAACACCATATATTTT.

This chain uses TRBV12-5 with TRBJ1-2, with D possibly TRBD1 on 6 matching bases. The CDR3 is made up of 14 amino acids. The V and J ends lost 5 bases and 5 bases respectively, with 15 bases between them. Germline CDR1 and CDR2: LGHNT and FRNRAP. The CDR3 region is CASGPPGGQYGYTF. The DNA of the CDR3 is TGTGCTAGTGGTCCGCCGGGGGGGCAGTATGGCTACACCTTC. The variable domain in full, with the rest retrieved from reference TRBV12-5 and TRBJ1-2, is DARVTQTPRHKVTEMGQEVTMRCQPILGHNTVFWYRQTMMQGLELLAYFRNRAPLDDSGMPKDRFSAEMPDATLATLKIQPSEPRDSAVYFCASGPPGGQYGYTFGSGTRLTVV.

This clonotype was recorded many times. For the CDR3, the DNA is TGCGCCAGCAGCTTGTCCCAGGGGGCCGGTAATTCACCCCTCCACTTT. Protein sequence: CASSLSQGAGNSPLHF. V gene TRBV5-1 combines with J gene TRBJ1-6, with 8 bases identical to TRBD1. The CDR3 is 16 residues long. Germline CDR1 is SGHRS and CDR2 is YFSETQ. V trimming: 1 base; J trimming: 6 bases; junction bases outside the gene matches: 6.

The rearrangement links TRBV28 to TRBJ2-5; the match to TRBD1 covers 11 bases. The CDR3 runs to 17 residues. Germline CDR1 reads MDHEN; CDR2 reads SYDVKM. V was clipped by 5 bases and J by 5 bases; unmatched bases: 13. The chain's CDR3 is CASSALRGTGGGETQYF. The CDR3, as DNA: TGTGCCAGCAGTGCCCTACGGGGGACAGGGGGTGGGGAGACCCAGTACTTC. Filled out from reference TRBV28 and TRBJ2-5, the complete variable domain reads DVKVTQSSRYLVKRTGEKVFLECVQDMDHENMFWYRQDPGLGLRLIYFSYDVKMKEKGDIPEGYSVSREKKERFSLILESASTNQTSMYLCASSALRGTGGGETQYFGPGTRLLVL.

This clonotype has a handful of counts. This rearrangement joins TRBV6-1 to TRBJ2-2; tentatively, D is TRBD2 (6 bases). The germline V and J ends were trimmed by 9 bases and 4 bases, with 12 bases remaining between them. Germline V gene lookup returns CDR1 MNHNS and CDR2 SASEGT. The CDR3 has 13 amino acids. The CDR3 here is CASTRGRTGELFF. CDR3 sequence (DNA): TGTGCCAGTACGCGGGGCCGCACCGGGGAGCTGTTTTTT.

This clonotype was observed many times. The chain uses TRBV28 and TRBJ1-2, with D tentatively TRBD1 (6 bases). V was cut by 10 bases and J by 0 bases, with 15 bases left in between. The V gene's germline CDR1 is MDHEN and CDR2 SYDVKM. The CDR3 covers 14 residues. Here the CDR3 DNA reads TGTGCCACCCTAAAGGGGGGGCCTAACTATGGCTACACCTTC. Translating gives CATLKGGPNYGYTF.

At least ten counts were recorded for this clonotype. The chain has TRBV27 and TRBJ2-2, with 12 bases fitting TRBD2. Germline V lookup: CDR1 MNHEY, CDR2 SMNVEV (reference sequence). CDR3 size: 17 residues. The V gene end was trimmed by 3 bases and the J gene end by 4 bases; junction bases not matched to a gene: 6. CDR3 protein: CASSFLAGGRSTGELFF. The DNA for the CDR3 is TGTGCCAGCAGTTTCCTAGCGGGGGGGCGTAGCACCGGGGAGCTGTTTTTT.

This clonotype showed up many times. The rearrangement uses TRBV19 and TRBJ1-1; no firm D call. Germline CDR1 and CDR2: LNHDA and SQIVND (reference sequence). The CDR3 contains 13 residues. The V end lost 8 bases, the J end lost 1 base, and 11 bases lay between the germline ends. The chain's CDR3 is CASLAPANTEAFF. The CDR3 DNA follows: TGTGCCAGTTTAGCGCCGGCGAACACTGAAGCTTTCTTT.

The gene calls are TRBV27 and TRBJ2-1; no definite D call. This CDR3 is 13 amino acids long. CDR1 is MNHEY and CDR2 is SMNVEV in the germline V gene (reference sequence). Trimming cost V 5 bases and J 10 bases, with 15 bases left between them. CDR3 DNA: TGTGCCAGCAGTCCAAAGCCGACCGAAGAGCAGTTCTTC. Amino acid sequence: CASSPKPTEEQFF.